The 19 T cell receptor beta chains reported below all come from one sample, sequenced in a study of beta chain features in type 1 diabetes. Expressed TCRB transcripts were sequenced after all isolated RNA was converted to cDNA. Profiling relied on immunoSEQ multiplex PCR, and the TCRdb table lists in-frame clones only, not all of them. Among tens of thousands of clones listed, around 60% were seen once. Sequencing used Tregs from blood. The receptors stem from a woman under 40 in good health.

This clone was counted a few times. The chain uses TRBV28 and TRBJ2-1; 8 nucleotides align to TRBD1. V lost 5 bases to trimming and J lost 15 bases; unmatched junction nucleotides: 9. This CDR3 contains 12 residues. Germline lookup yields CDR1 MDHEN and CDR2 SYDVKM. This CDR3 reads CASSKGQGSPFF. The DNA of the CDR3 is TGTGCCAGCAGTAAAGGACAGGGATCTCCGTTCTTC.

This sequence joins TRBV5-1 and TRBJ2-5; 12 bases fit TRBD2. The CDR3 is made up of 17 amino acids. With V trimmed by 7 bases and J by 2 bases, 12 bases remained unmatched. Germline V lookup: CDR1 SGHRS, CDR2 YFSETQ. CDR3: CASSLAGLAGTQETQYF. The CDR3 DNA reads as TGCGCCAGCTCGCTCGCCGGACTAGCGGGGACACAAGAGACCCAGTACTTC.

The chain uses TRBV5-5 and TRBJ2-6; 9 bases fit TRBD1. From germline, CDR1 is SGHKS and CDR2 YYEKEE (reference sequence). V shed 2 bases and J 4 bases; nucleotides not matched to a gene: 10. The CDR3 consists of 18 residues. The CDR3, as DNA: TGTGCCAGCAGCTTTGTAACAGGGGGCACGAGGGGGGCCAACGTCCTGACTTTC. It codes for CASSFVTGGTRGANVLTF.

This chain's CDR3 is CASSSQGGKMQVNQPQHF. The CDR3, as DNA: TGTGCCAGCAGTAGCCAGGGAGGTAAGATGCAGGTAAATCAGCCCCAGCATTTT. The chain employs TRBV5-6 and TRBJ1-5; perhaps TRBD1 as D (5 bases). The germline V and J ends were trimmed by 5 bases and 4 bases, with 25 bases remaining between them. Germline V gene sequence: CDR1 SGHDT, CDR2 YYEEEE. The CDR3 covers 18 residues.

This clone was detected only a few times. The chain employs TRBV19 and TRBJ1-5; D is unresolved. CDR3 length: 13 residues. V was cut by 5 bases and J by 3 bases, with 8 bases left in between. Looked up from germline, CDR1 is LNHDA and CDR2 is SQIVND (reference sequence). For the CDR3, the DNA is TGTGCCAGTAGTGAGCAGGTCAATCAGCCCCAGCATTTT. Translation: CASSEQVNQPQHF.

This chain connects TRBV5-4 to TRBJ2-1, with D hard to call. CDR1 SGHNT and CDR2 YYREEE come from the germline V gene (reference sequence). The CDR3 has 15 amino acids. V was cut by 3 bases and J by 4 bases, with 14 bases left in between. CDR3 sequence reads: CASSSPAGFYNEQFF. In nucleotides, the CDR3 is TGTGCCAGCAGCTCCCCCGCCGGTTTTTACAATGAGCAGTTCTTC.

This clone has a handful of counts. The chain combines TRBV6-6 with TRBJ2-2; D not certain. Germline V CDR1 and CDR2: MNHNY, SVGAGI (reference sequence). The CDR3 runs to 15 residues. V lost 2 bases and J lost 1, with 8 bases in between. The CDR3 spells CASSYHPGNTGELFF. The CDR3 nucleotides read TGTGCCAGCAGTTACCATCCAGGGAACACCGGGGAGCTGTTTTTT.

The chain carries TRBV6-1 and TRBJ2-7; TRBD1 matches 9 bases. The CDR3 is 11 residues long. V shed 7 bases and J 6 bases; nucleotides not matched to a gene: 1. Germline assignment: CDR1 MNHNS and CDR2 SASEGT. The CDR3 reads CASNRGLEQYF. In nucleotides, the CDR3 is TGTGCCAGCAACAGGGGGCTCGAGCAGTACTTC.

The V gene is TRBV5-4, the J gene TRBJ2-5; 12 nucleotides line up with TRBD2. CDR3 length: 15 residues. The V segment lost 3 bases and the J segment 5 bases; nucleotides outside the gene matches: 5. Looked up from germline, CDR1 is SGHNT and CDR2 is YYREEE (reference sequence). The CDR3 DNA reads as TGTGCCAGCAGCTCGACTAGCGGGAGTTGGGAGACCCAGTACTTC. The encoded protein is CASSSTSGSWETQYF.

V and J are TRBV29-1 and TRBJ2-1, with a weak D call TRBD1 (6 bases). Germline V lookup: CDR1 SQVTM, CDR2 ANQGSEA. The V end lost 6 bases, the J end lost 5 bases, and 11 bases lay between the germline ends. CDR3 size: 12 residues. CDR3 amino acids: CSVRTANNEQFF. The CDR3 coding sequence is TGCAGCGTAAGGACAGCTAACAATGAGCAGTTCTTC.

This chain uses TRBV7-3 with TRBJ2-5, with 12 bases lining up with TRBD2. V trimming: 4 bases; J trimming: 4 bases; junction bases outside the gene matches: 7. The germline CDR1 and CDR2 sequences are SGHTA and FQGTGA. The CDR3 extends over 16 amino acids. CDR3 sequence (DNA): TGTGCCAGCAGCTCCCGACTAGCGGGAGAAGGAGAGACCCAGTACTTC. Translation: CASSSRLAGEGETQYF.

This clone has only a few counts. The rearrangement uses TRBV19 and TRBJ2-7, with 10 nucleotides matching TRBD1. The J segment lost 6 bases and the V segment lost 5 bases, leaving 10 bases of the junction unmatched. There are 15 residues in the CDR3. Germline loops: CDR1 LNHDA, CDR2 SQIVND (reference sequence). The chain's CDR3 is CASSFVGTGAFEQYF. As DNA, the CDR3 is TGTGCCAGTAGTTTCGTCGGGACAGGGGCTTTCGAGCAGTACTTC.

The chain employs TRBV4-2 and TRBJ2-3, with 9 bases fitting TRBD2. J gave up 4 bases and V 5 bases, and 1 base lay outside the gene matches. From germline, CDR1 is LGHNA and CDR2 YNFKEQ. The CDR3 is 13 amino acids. The CDR3, as DNA: TGTGCCAGCAGCGGGACTAGCTCAGATACGCAGTATTTT. Amino acids: CASSGTSSDTQYF.

This chain joins TRBV7-9 and TRBJ2-1; TRBD2 is a possible D gene (5 bases). V was shortened by 8 bases and J by 5 bases, with 13 bases between the two germline ends. The length of the CDR3 is 13 residues. Germline V gene sequence: CDR1 SEHNR, CDR2 FQNEAQ (reference sequence). The CDR3 is CASGRDAHNEQFF. The CDR3 coding sequence is TGTGCCAGCGGGAGAGATGCCCACAATGAGCAGTTCTTC.

This clone was seen more than once but under ten times. This sequence joins TRBV29-1 and TRBJ2-7; 9 bases line up with TRBD1. Per germline, CDR1 SQVTM and CDR2 ANQGSEA. V was clipped by 4 bases and J by 5 bases; unmatched bases: 12. The CDR3 contains 15 residues. The chain's CDR3 is CSVGGPRTGVDEQYF. CDR3 DNA: TGCAGCGTTGGAGGGCCTCGGACAGGGGTCGACGAGCAGTACTTC.

This clone was found a few times. V gene TRBV30 combines with J gene TRBJ2-1, with D maybe TRBD1 (6 bases). Germline lookup yields CDR1 GTSNPN and CDR2 SVGIG (reference sequence). V lost 2 bases to trimming and J lost 0 bases, with 8 bases between them. This CDR3 spans 14 amino acids. The CDR3 bases are TGTGCCTGGAGTCAGGACAGCTCCTACAATGAGCAGTTCTTC. Its protein product is CAWSQDSSYNEQFF.

The V call is TRBV2, the J call TRBJ2-6, with 9 bases matching TRBD1. The CDR3 contains 17 residues. V shed 4 bases, J shed 0 bases, and the junction held 4 bases outside the gene matches. Per the germline V gene, CDR1 is SNHLY and CDR2 is FYNNEI. For the CDR3, the DNA is TGTGCCAGCAGTGGGTGGGACAGGGTCTCTGGGGCCAACGTCCTGACTTTC. Protein product: CASSGWDRVSGANVLTF.

CDR3 DNA sequence: TGCAGCGTTGAAGGGGTAGCGGGACACTACGAGCAGTACTTC. Protein sequence: CSVEGVAGHYEQYF. The rearrangement uses TRBV29-1 and TRBJ2-7, with 8 bases that match TRBD2. Germline V gene data show CDR1 as SQVTM and CDR2 as ANQGSEA. Unmatched junction bases numbered 5, after V lost 1 base and J lost 3 bases. The CDR3 extends over 14 amino acids.

The rearrangement uses TRBV7-9 and TRBJ2-5, with TRBD2 as a possible D gene (5 bases). The end of the DNA aligns better with TRBJ2-7, so the J call may be wrong. This CDR3 is 12 amino acids long. Germline CDR1 reads SEHNR; CDR2 reads FQNEAQ (reference sequence). In DNA, the CDR3 is TGTGCCAGCAGCCTTAGGACTGACGAGCAGTACTTC. Translation: CASSLRTDEQYF.